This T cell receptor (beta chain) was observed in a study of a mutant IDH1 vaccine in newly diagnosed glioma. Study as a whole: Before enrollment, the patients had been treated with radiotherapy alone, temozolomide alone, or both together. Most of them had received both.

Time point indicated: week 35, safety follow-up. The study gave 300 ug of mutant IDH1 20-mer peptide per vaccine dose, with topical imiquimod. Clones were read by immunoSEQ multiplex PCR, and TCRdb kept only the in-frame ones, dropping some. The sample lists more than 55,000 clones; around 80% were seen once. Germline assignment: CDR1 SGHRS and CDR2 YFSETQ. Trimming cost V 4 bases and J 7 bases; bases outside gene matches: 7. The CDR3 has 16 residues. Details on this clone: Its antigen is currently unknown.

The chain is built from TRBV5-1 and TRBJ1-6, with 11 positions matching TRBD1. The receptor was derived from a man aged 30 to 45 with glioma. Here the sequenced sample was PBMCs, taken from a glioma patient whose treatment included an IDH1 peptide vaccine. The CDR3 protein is CASSDGQGALNSPLHF. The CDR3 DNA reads TGCGCCAGCAGCGACGGACAGGGGGCGCTCAATTCACCCCTCCACTTT.